This TCR beta chain appears in the sequencing data of a study of cytomegalovirus exposure and HLA in healthy donors. Findings and caveats of the study: Later analysis suggested links between common viral pathogens and several top significant clusters.

This CDR3 is built from 15 residues. V lost 5 bases and J lost 5; bases outside the gene matches: 5. The V gene's germline CDR1 is SGHAT and CDR2 FQNNGV. Of note for this clone: Its antigen is as yet unknown.

PCR employed 60 Vbeta and 13 Jbeta primers. Sequenced by immunoSEQ multiplex PCR; TCRdb stores in-frame clones only, minus some. The table lists roughly 150,000 clones, almost 85% of them singletons, with around 0.96% in the top ten. The V gene is TRBV11-2, the J gene TRBJ2-7; 14 bases map to TRBD2. This receptor was identified in a man aged 30 to 39 in good health and CMV-seronegative. Material: PBMCs. For the CDR3, the DNA is TGTGCCAGCAGCCTGGGACTAGCGGGAGTCCACGAGCAGTACTTC. The encoded protein is CASSLGLAGVHEQYF.